These 18 T cell receptor beta chains came from one sample sequenced in a study of CD8+CD57+ T cells in acquired aplastic anemia (dated by TCRdb to between 2017 and 2018). Sequencing used an Illumina HiSeq 2000. Genomic DNA was used as template for profiling of TCR beta VDJ combinations and CDR3 sequences. The public reads were reanalyzed by TCRdb: fastp trimming at Q25, MiXCR alignment, in-frame beta chains only. Rows with a matching CDR3 protein are joined into one entry that keeps the most common DNA and genes. The sample table contains 200,000 to 300,000 distinct CDR3 sequences; only one count was recorded for approximately 79% of them. The ten largest clones take up about 41% of the sample. Patients chosen for sequencing had shown expansion of CD8+CD57+ cells by flow cytometry. Sequencing input: sorted CD4+, CD8+, or CD8+CD57+ T cells (not recorded which) from PBMCs. These receptors were taken from a human donor with aplastic anemia.

The chain joins TRBV24-1 to TRBJ2-7; 7 bases are shared with TRBD1. Germline V CDR1 and CDR2: KGHDR, SFDVKD. The CDR3 has 16 amino acids. Unmatched junction bases numbered 14, after V lost 5 bases and J lost 5 bases. CDR3 in amino acids: CATSAPGQANLDEQYV. The CDR3 DNA sequence: TGTGCCACCAGTGCACCTGGACAGGCGAACCTCGACGAGCAGTACGTC.

Details on this clonotype: Likely a read error: the CDR3 ends without its conserved phenylalanine or tryptophan. The DNA is left out, because the CDR3 cannot be placed on it with certainty; the CDR3 is given as TCRdb lists it. The rearrangement links TRBV7-6 to TRBJ2-3; the table's D call of TRBD1 was not tested on the DNA. The germline CDR1 and CDR2 sequences are SGHVS and FNYEAQ. The CDR3 spans 13 residues, counting both ends. This chain's CDR3 is CASSYALGDVEHY.

J is TRBJ2-3 and V is TRBV7-9, with 10 bases lining up with TRBD2. V dropped 7 bases and J dropped 3; count of bases not matched to a gene: 10. The CDR3 sequence is 16 residues long. Germline CDR1 and CDR2: SEHNR and FQNEAQ (reference sequence). The CDR3 region has the DNA TGTGCCAGCACCATACTAAGCGGGAGGGCAACAGATACGCAGTATTTT. Amino acid sequence: CASTILSGRATDTQYF.

V gene TRBV7-8 combines with J gene TRBJ1-6; tentative D call: TRBD1 (6 bases). Germline V gene sequence: CDR1 SGHVS, CDR2 FQNEAQ. The ends were cut back, 8 bases at V and 7 bases at J, with 15 bases in the middle. The CDR3 is 14 amino acids. The CDR3 DNA reads as TGTGCCAGCGGCCCTACAGGGATCAATTCACCCCTCCACTTT. Its translation is CASGPTGINSPLHF.

V is TRBV7-9 and J is TRBJ2-7; TRBD2 matches at 7 bases. V dropped 3 bases and J dropped 1; count of bases not matched to a gene: 15. The length of the CDR3 is 18 residues. Germline-derived CDR1 and CDR2 are SEHNR and FQNEAQ (reference sequence). CDR3 amino acids: CASSFQTNGGTDSYEQYV. In nucleotides, the CDR3 is TGTGCCAGCAGCTTTCAAACAAACGGGGGGACCGATTCCTACGAGCAGTACGTC.

The chain uses TRBV20-1 and TRBJ1-3; D call uncertain. The CDR3 has 15 residues. Germline V CDR1 and CDR2: DFQATT, SNEGSKA (reference sequence). Trimming pared 2 bases from V and 1 base from J, leaving 12 bases between. The CDR3 nucleotides read TGCAGTGCTAGAAATTGGGAAGCGTCTGGAAACACCATATATTTT. Translation gives CSARNWEASGNTIYF.

The rearrangement links TRBV10-3 to TRBJ1-2; a weak D match, TRBD1 (5 bases). The germline gives CDR1 ENHRY, CDR2 SYGVKD. This CDR3 spans 11 amino acids. Trimming took 3 bases from V and 8 from J, leaving 7 bases between them. The CDR3 loop reads CAISDGGGYTF. Written as DNA, the CDR3 is TGTGCCATCAGTGATGGGGGGGGCTACACCTTC.

The chain has TRBV29-1 and TRBJ1-3; D is undetermined. Trimming cost V 2 bases and J 0 bases, with 8 bases left between them. Germline loops: CDR1 SQVTM, CDR2 ANQGSEA. This CDR3 contains 14 residues. The CDR3 DNA follows: TGCAGCGTTGAATCTCAGATCTCTGGAAACACCATATATTTT. This sequence encodes CSVESQISGNTIYF.

To note about this clonotype: Because it lacks the conserved phenylalanine or tryptophan at the end, this CDR3 is likely a read error. The chain carries TRBV7-2 and TRBJ2-6, with 9 bases aligning to TRBD2. CDR1 and CDR2 (germline): SGHTA, FQGNSA. The length of the CDR3 is 16 residues. V was pared by 3 bases and J by 16 bases, with 16 bases of the junction left unmatched. The CDR3 DNA sequence: TGTGCCAGCAGCTTCCTAGCGGGATCGACGTACGAGCAGCTGACTCTC. It specifies CASSFLAGSTYEQLTL.

About this clonotype: A much larger clone differs from this one at a single base, so this may be a read error. The rearrangement joins TRBV7-2 to TRBJ2-1, with 8 bases aligning to TRBD1. The germline V gene has CDR1 SGHTA and CDR2 FQGNSA. J lost 13 bases, V lost 3 bases, and 17 bases had no gene match. CDR3 length: 16 amino acids. CDR3 bases: TGTGCCAGCAGCTTGCCAGGGGGCGGCGACTATGGCTACCAGTTCTTC. This gives the protein CASSLPGGGDYGYQFF.

The genes are TRBV20-1 and TRBJ2-1; the match to TRBD1 covers 8 bases. V shed 0 bases and J 8 bases; nucleotides not matched to a gene: 6. This CDR3 is built from 14 residues. Germline V gives CDR1 DFQATT, CDR2 SNEGSKA (reference sequence). The CDR3 here is CSAREFRGRHEQFF. CDR3 bases: TGCAGTGCTAGAGAGTTCAGGGGGCGGCATGAGCAGTTCTTC.

The rearrangement links TRBV9 to TRBJ1-2; TRBD1 matches at 7 bases. V was clipped by 4 bases and J by 9 bases; unmatched bases: 18. Germline CDR1 SGDLS, CDR2 YYNGEE. This CDR3 contains 16 residues. CDR3 in DNA: TGTGCCAGCAGCTTGAAGGGACAGAGCACAGTAAAGCGCTACACCTTC. It yields the protein CASSLKGQSTVKRYTF.

As regards this clonotype: In this CDR3 the conserved last residue, phenylalanine or tryptophan, is missing, so a read error is likely. The rearrangement uses TRBV7-8 and TRBJ1-6; D remains unclear. V lost 5 bases to trimming and J lost 8 bases, with 16 bases between them. CDR1 is SGHVS, CDR2 FQNEAQ, per germline. This CDR3 has 15 amino acids. In DNA form, the CDR3 reads TGTGCCAGCAGCGAAGCGGGAGGTCTCGATTCACCCCTCCACTCT. It yields the protein CASSEAGGLDSPLHS.

With regard to this clonotype: No conserved phenylalanine or tryptophan ends this CDR3, so it is likely a read error. The limits of the CDR3 on the DNA are not certain, so only TCRdb's listed CDR3 is given. V usage is TRBV7-3 and J usage is TRBJ2-3; the D call of TRBD1 is as the table states it, not checked on the DNA. Germline V gene sequence: CDR1 SGHTA, CDR2 FQGTGA. The length of the CDR3 is 13 amino acids, counting both ends. CDR3 sequence reads: CASSSSGGDTDTQ.

The chain combines TRBV2 with TRBJ2-2; TRBD2 matches at 8 bases. The DNA end favors TRBJ2-3, so the J call may be wrong. In germline, CDR1 is SNHLY, CDR2 FYNNEI. The CDR3 length is 16 residues. CDR3 protein: CASSEAGGGSAGEQYF. The DNA of the CDR3 is TGTGCCAGCAGTGAGGCGGGCGGGGGGTCCGCCGGGGAGCAGTATTTT.

This chain links TRBV14 with TRBJ2-5; D is unresolved. Per germline, CDR1 SGHDN and CDR2 FVKESK. CDR3 length: 12 residues. Trimming took 5 bases from V and 0 from J, leaving 4 bases between them. CDR3 in DNA: TGTGCCAGCAGCTCGTACCAAGAGACCCAGTACTTC. Translated, it gives CASSSYQETQYF. Full variable domain (outside the CDR3, taken from reference TRBV14 and TRBJ2-5): EAGVTQFPSHSVIEKGQTVTLRCDPISGHDNLYWYRRVMGKEIKFLLHFVKESKQDESGMPNNRFLAERTGGTYSTLKVQPAELEDSGVYFCASSSYQETQYFGPGTRLLVL.

The chain uses TRBV7-2 and TRBJ2-3, with D perhaps matching TRBD1 (7 bases). The CDR3 extends over 13 amino acids. V lost 6 bases, J lost 12 bases, and 19 bases lay in between. Germline CDR1 reads SGHTA; CDR2 reads FQGNSA. CDR3 DNA sequence: TGTGCCAGCAGGGACGGAGGGGGCGCCGACCAGTATTTT. Its protein is CASRDGGGADQYF.

The chain combines TRBV15 with TRBJ2-5, with D hard to call. The CDR3 spans 14 residues. V shed 8 bases and J shed 12 bases, with 25 bases lying between them. The V gene's germline CDR1 is LNHNV and CDR2 YYDKDF (reference sequence). The CDR3 DNA reads as TGTGCCACCCGCAAACCTGATCAGCAAGAGATCAAGTACTTC. Amino acids: CATRKPDQQEIKYF.